The 7 T cell receptor beta chains presented below share a single source sample, sequenced in a study of CD8 T cells in Susac syndrome. The RNA input was roughly 0.45 to 1 ug, and it was reverse transcribed with random hexamers. In TCRdb, the immunoSEQ multiplex PCR reads were re-called with MiXCR into one record per CDR3 protein. The sample gives under 200,000 distinct CDR3 sequences, more than 95% of which show up once; 0.12% is in the top ten. Sequencing was done on a sample of CD4+ T cells from PBMCs. The receptors come from a human donor with Susac syndrome.

The gene calls are TRBV2 and TRBJ2-5, with 15 bases matching TRBD2. The germline gives CDR1 SNHLY, CDR2 FYNNEI. The CDR3 has 17 amino acids. Unmatched junction bases numbered 10, after V lost 6 bases and J lost 5 bases. CDR3 loop: CASSARGLAGGFETQYF. The CDR3 DNA reads as TGTGCCAGCAGCGCTCGCGGACTAGCGGGAGGGTTTGAGACCCAGTACTTC.

The genes are TRBV12-3 or TRBV12-4 and TRBJ2-5; D is uncertain. V was shortened by 3 bases and J by 3 bases, with 11 bases between the two germline ends. The CDR3 is 14 residues long. The CDR3 DNA is TGTGCCAGCAGTTTTTGGGGAACGGAAGAGACCCAGTACTTC. Protein sequence: CASSFWGTEETQYF.

A few counts support this clonotype. The chain employs TRBV6-5 and TRBJ2-7; D assignment may be TRBD1 or TRBD2 (5 bases each). Germline V gives CDR1 MNHEY, CDR2 SVGAGI. The CDR3 has 14 residues. The germline V and J ends were trimmed by 2 bases and 7 bases, with 15 bases remaining between them. CDR3 sequence reads: CASSYRTPRGEQYF. The CDR3 nucleotides read TGTGCCAGCAGTTACCGGACACCTCGAGGGGAGCAGTACTTC.

The gene calls are TRBV20-1 and TRBJ2-5; tentative D call: TRBD1 (5 bases). The CDR3 loop spans 12 amino acids. CDR1 and CDR2 from the germline V gene are DFQATT and SNEGSKA (reference sequence). The CDR3 spells CSQGREQETQYF. Here the CDR3 DNA reads TGCAGCCAGGGCAGGGAACAAGAGACCCAGTACTTC.

The chain combines TRBV4-2 with TRBJ1-5; D unresolved. V was cut by 1 base and J by 4 bases, with 11 bases left in between. Germline loops: CDR1 LGHNA, CDR2 YNFKEQ. The CDR3 sequence is 15 residues long. Here the CDR3 reads CASSQVGQPNQPQHF. The CDR3 nucleotides are TGTGCCAGCAGCCAAGTCGGCCAGCCTAATCAGCCCCAGCATTTT.

This sequence joins TRBV9 and TRBJ1-1, with no clear D. Germline V lookup: CDR1 SGDLS, CDR2 YYNGEE. The CDR3 is 15 residues long. V was shortened by 0 bases and J by 0 bases, with 9 bases between the two germline ends. For the CDR3, the DNA is TGTGCCAGCAGCGTAGGCAGTCAGGTGAACACTGAAGCTTTCTTT. Amino acid sequence: CASSVGSQVNTEAFF.

The V call is TRBV12-3 or TRBV12-4, the J call TRBJ2-5, with D perhaps matching TRBD2 (5 bases). The ends were cut back, 3 bases at V and 5 bases at J, with 13 bases in the middle. This CDR3 spans 14 amino acids. The CDR3 loop reads CASSFNEGSETQYF. The CDR3 DNA reads as TGTGCCAGCAGTTTTAACGAGGGCTCGGAGACCCAGTACTTC.